The rows below give T cell receptor beta chains drawn from one sample of a study of Tregs in tolerant kidney transplant recipients. The table came from immunoSEQ multiplex PCR; TCRdb's copy has only in-frame clones and leaves some out. The repertoire includes roughly 120,000 clones, 92% of them detected once, and roughly 0.63% sits in the top ten. Sequenced: CD4+ T cells from blood. Every receptor here comes from a human donor in good health. Each CDR3 is given with its conserved first and last residue. D genes are given only for firm matches. Part of the rows lack a size; the others show once, few, many or a class for expanded clones.

v_call	clone_size	d_call	j_call	cdr3_nt	cdr3_aa
TRBV7-3	.	TRBD1	TRBJ2-1	TGTGCCAGCAGCACCGGGACAGGGGTTAATGAGCAGTTCTTC	CASSTGTGVNEQFF
TRBV5-5	few	TRBD1	TRBJ1-4	TGTGCCAGCAGCTTTGGGATCGGACAGGGAAGGTTTACTAATGAAAAACTGTTTTTT	CASSFGIGQGRFTNEKLFF
TRBV19	.	.	TRBJ2-1	TGTGCCAGTAGTATAGTAGGGAGTGGACTTTACAATGAGCAGTTCTTC	CASSIVGSGLYNEQFF
TRBV5-1	.	.	TRBJ1-2	TGCGCCAGCAGCTTGGACTGGCGTGGCTACACCTTC	CASSLDWRGYTF
TRBV5-8	.	.	TRBJ1-4	TGTGCCAGCAGCTATACCGGTAGGGGACTGTTTTTT	CASSYTGRGLFF
TRBV7-8	.	TRBD1	TRBJ1-3	TGTGCCAGCAGTGCCGGACAGGTCGCGGGAAACACCATATATTTT	CASSAGQVAGNTIYF
TRBV7-9	few	.	TRBJ2-3	TGTGCCAGCAGCGCGTTATTTACAGGGACGACAGATACGCAGTATTTT	CASSALFTGTTDTQYF
TRBV6-1	once	TRBD1	TRBJ1-5	TGTGCCAGCAGTGGGGACAGCTATAGCAATCAGCCCCAGCATTTT	CASSGDSYSNQPQHF
TRBV2	.	.	TRBJ1-1	TGTGCCAGCAGCCCTAGGGGCGGATCCACTGAAGCTTTCTTT	CASSPRGGSTEAFF
TRBV11-2	.	.	TRBJ1-6	TGTGCCAGCAGCTCCGATTGGACACCCCTCCACTTT	CASSSDWTPLHF
TRBV19	.	TRBD1	TRBJ1-1	TGTGCCAGTAGTACCCGGACAGGATCTCCGAACACTGAAGCTTTCTTT	CASSTRTGSPNTEAFF
TRBV6-5	.	TRBD1	TRBJ1-5	TGTGCCAGCAGTTACTCAGGGGGCCGTCAGCCCCAGCATTTT	CASSYSGGRQPQHF
TRBV10-3	.	.	TRBJ2-1	TGTGCCATCAAGCGAGGCGGGGTGACCTACAATGAGCAGTTCTTC	CAIKRGGVTYNEQFF
TRBV5-1	.	.	TRBJ1-6	TGCGCCAGCAGTAAGGACAGTACTTATAATTCACCCCTCCACTTT	CASSKDSTYNSPLHF
TRBV11-2	.	.	TRBJ2-7	TGTGCCAGCAGCCCAGATTGGGGGTACGAGCAGTACTTC	CASSPDWGYEQYF
TRBV2	.	TRBD2	TRBJ2-3	TGTGCCAGCTTTGCGGGACTAGCGGGACCAGATACGCAGTATTTT	CASFAGLAGPDTQYF
TRBV6-5	.	.	TRBJ1-1	TGTGCCAGCAGGGGAAGGTCGAAAGCTTTCTTT	CASRGRSKAFF
TRBV6-6	.	.	TRBJ1-1	TGTGCCAGCAGCCCGACAGCCCTTGGGGAAACTGAAGCTTTCTTT	CASSPTALGETEAFF
TRBV6-6	.	.	TRBJ1-1	TGTGCCAGCAGGGATTTAACAGGATACACTGAAGCTTTCTTT	CASRDLTGYTEAFF
TRBV30	.	.	TRBJ1-2	TGTGCCTGGACCGCGGATCTCCTCTATGGCTACACCTTC	CAWTADLLYGYTF
TRBV28	.	TRBD1	TRBJ2-1	TGTGCCAGCACCGGGGGACAGGGGACCAGGGATGAGCAGTTCTTC	CASTGGQGTRDEQFF
TRBV19	.	.	TRBJ2-5	TGTGCCAGTAGTAGGGGGTTAGGAGAGACCCAGTACTTC	CASSRGLGETQYF
TRBV5-4	.	TRBD2	TRBJ2-7	TGTGCCAGCAGCTTAGTGGGGGGAGGGCCCTCCTACGAGCAGTACTTC	CASSLVGGGPSYEQYF
TRBV5-5	.	.	TRBJ1-4	TGTGCCAGCAGCCAATTTACGGGGGCTGGATCTAATGAAAAACTGTTTTTT	CASSQFTGAGSNEKLFF